The 18 T cell receptor beta chains below all came from one sample that was sequenced in a study of T cell responses to AZD1222 COVID-19 vaccine. Profiling relied on immunoSEQ multiplex PCR, and the TCRdb table lists in-frame clones only, not all of them. The profile shows 100,000 or so clones, 88% of them singletons. The sequenced sample was peripheral blood, obtained on day 0 of AZD1222 vaccination. The source is an adult in good health.

The chain carries TRBV7-2 and TRBJ1-5; 8 nucleotides align to TRBD1. Germline trimming cut 4 bases from V and 7 bases from J; bases unmatched to any gene: 9. Looked up from germline, CDR1 is SGHTA and CDR2 is FQGNSA. This CDR3 region has 15 residues. CDR3 DNA sequence: TGTGCCAGCAGCTATCAACCGACAGGGGCGCAGCCCCAGCATTTT. Its protein product is CASSYQPTGAQPQHF.

This clone appeared once. The rearrangement joins TRBV5-1 to TRBJ2-7; 9 bases are shared with TRBD1. Germline values: CDR1 SGHRS, CDR2 YFSETQ. Trimming at V came to 0 bases and at J to 2 bases, leaving 3 bases not matched to a gene. This CDR3 has 15 amino acids. This CDR3 is CASSLGQGVTYEQYF. Written as DNA, the CDR3 is TGCGCCAGCAGCTTGGGACAGGGGGTGACCTACGAGCAGTACTTC.

The chain employs TRBV9 and TRBJ1-3, with TRBD1 identical over 9 bases. CDR3 length: 15 amino acids. CDR1 SGDLS and CDR2 YYNGEE come from the germline V gene. The V gene end was trimmed by 0 bases and the J gene end by 7 bases; junction bases not matched to a gene: 5. Here the CDR3 DNA reads TGTGCCAGCAGCGTAGGCGGGACAGGGCAGAACACCATATATTTT. Encoded protein: CASSVGGTGQNTIYF.

The gene calls are TRBV19 and TRBJ1-5, with 9 bases aligning to TRBD1. Per germline, CDR1 LNHDA and CDR2 SQIVND (reference sequence). The CDR3 is made up of 14 amino acids. Trimming at V came to 7 bases and at J to 5 bases, leaving 6 bases not matched to a gene. In DNA, the CDR3 is TGTGCCAGTACCGTCCGGGACAGGGATCAGCCCCAGCATTTT. Its translation is CASTVRDRDQPQHF.

In this sample, this clone turned up a few times. The CDR3: CSVEDWRDNEQFF. CDR3 coding DNA: TGCAGCGTTGAAGATTGGAGGGACAATGAGCAGTTCTTC. This rearrangement joins TRBV29-1 to TRBJ2-1, with D perhaps TRBD2 (6 bases). The CDR3 has 13 residues. Germline CDR1 reads SQVTM; CDR2 reads ANQGSEA. V dropped 0 bases and J dropped 5 bases, with 8 bases sitting between them.

Written as DNA, the CDR3 is TGTGCCAGCAGTTACACGTTGAACACTGAAGCTTTCTTT. Translated, it gives CASSYTLNTEAFF. This chain connects TRBV6-5 to TRBJ1-1, with D unclear. V lost 2 bases and J 0 bases, leaving 4 bases between the germline ends. This CDR3 contains 13 residues. Germline CDR1 is MNHEY and CDR2 is SVGAGI.

This clone occurred a few times. V and J are TRBV28 and TRBJ1-5, with 12 bases aligning to TRBD1. With 9 bases clipped from V and 6 bases from J, the junction kept 12 bases outside the gene matches. The CDR3 runs 16 residues. Germline CDR1 reads MDHEN; CDR2 reads SYDVKM. Here the CDR3 DNA reads TGTGCCAGTTTTTCCTCCCGGGACAGGGGGCGTCAGCCCCAGCATTTT. Protein sequence: CASFSSRDRGRQPQHF.

The chain employs TRBV2 and TRBJ1-2; a possible D gene is TRBD1 (5 bases). Trimming removed 4 bases at V and 1 base at J, with 10 bases between. CDR1 and CDR2 from the germline V gene are SNHLY and FYNNEI. This CDR3 contains 14 residues. The CDR3 DNA sequence: TGTGCCAGCAGTGCTGGGACCCATAACTATGGCTACACCTTC. Translated, it gives CASSAGTHNYGYTF.

The rearrangement uses TRBV28 and TRBJ1-2; 9 nucleotides agree with TRBD1. V was pared by 6 bases and J by 4 bases, with 3 bases of the junction left unmatched. The CDR3 runs to 13 residues. Per germline, CDR1 MDHEN and CDR2 SYDVKM. The CDR3 DNA sequence: TGTGCCAGCAGGGGACAGGGCGGCTATGGCTACACCTTC. Protein: CASRGQGGYGYTF.

The chain joins TRBV2 to TRBJ2-7, with 9 bases that match TRBD1. Germline V gene data show CDR1 as SNHLY and CDR2 as FYNNEI. V was clipped by 8 bases and J by 2 bases; unmatched bases: 4. The CDR3 is 13 residues long. The CDR3 protein is CASAGQGTYEQYF. CDR3 DNA: TGTGCCAGCGCGGGACAGGGTACCTACGAGCAGTACTTC.

The J gene is TRBJ2-7, the V gene TRBV2, with TRBD1 matching over 9 bases. Looked up from germline, CDR1 is SNHLY and CDR2 is FYNNEI. The V segment lost 4 bases and the J segment 5 bases; nucleotides outside the gene matches: 3. CDR3 length: 13 residues. For the CDR3, the DNA is TGTGCCAGCAGTGCCGGGACAGGGAACGAGCAGTACTTC. It specifies CASSAGTGNEQYF.

The chain links TRBV19 to TRBJ1-2; weak D call: TRBD1 (5 bases). CDR1 and CDR2 (germline): LNHDA, SQIVND (reference sequence). This CDR3 region has 12 residues. The V end lost 4 bases, the J end lost 4 bases, and 7 bases lay between the germline ends. The CDR3 sequence: CASSRGLYGYTF. The CDR3 DNA sequence: TGTGCCAGTAGTAGGGGCCTCTATGGCTACACCTTC.

The chain couples TRBV4-1 to TRBJ1-1; D may be TRBD1 (5 bases). The CDR3 is made up of 15 amino acids. CDR1 MGHRA and CDR2 YSYEKL come from the germline V gene. With 4 bases removed from V and 1 base from J, the gap between germline ends came to 13 bases. CDR3 in amino acids: CASSRGGLRNTEAFF. For the CDR3, the DNA is TGCGCCAGCAGCCGCGGGGGATTAAGGAACACTGAAGCTTTCTTT.

The V and J genes are TRBV19 and TRBJ2-7; 12 bases line up with TRBD2. V lost 6 bases, J lost 7 bases, and 7 bases stayed unmatched. Germline CDR1 reads LNHDA; CDR2 reads SQIVND (reference sequence). The CDR3 has 14 residues. DNA for the CDR3: TGTGCCAGTAGCAGACTAGCGGGAGCGAGGGAGCAGTACTTC. Translation gives CASSRLAGAREQYF.

V usage is TRBV30 and J usage is TRBJ2-1, with 7 bases aligning to TRBD2. There are 16 residues in the CDR3. V was clipped by 1 base and J by 1 base; unmatched bases: 7. Germline V gives CDR1 GTSNPN, CDR2 SVGIG (reference sequence). In DNA form, the CDR3 reads TGTGCCTGGAGTGAATCCGCGGGAGCGTCCTACAATGAGCAGTTCTTC. Its protein is CAWSESAGASYNEQFF.

This clone was counted between two and nine times. DNA for the CDR3: TGTGCCAGCTCACCACCTAGGACAGGGGGTTTCGCAGATACGCAGTATTTT. Amino acid sequence: CASSPPRTGGFADTQYF. This sequence joins TRBV18 and TRBJ2-3; 10 bases match TRBD1. The V segment lost 0 bases and the J segment 4 bases; nucleotides outside the gene matches: 7. This CDR3 has 17 residues. Germline values: CDR1 KGHSH, CDR2 LQKENI.

This clone was recorded only once. The J gene is TRBJ1-1, the V gene TRBV25-1, with a possible D match to TRBD1 (5 bases). Trimming stripped 5 bases from V and 2 bases from J, with 12 bases between. This CDR3 has 14 amino acids. Per germline, CDR1 MGHDK and CDR2 SYGVNS. DNA of the CDR3: TGTGCCAGCAGTACTTACCAGGGTAACACTGAAGCTTTCTTT. Its translation: CASSTYQGNTEAFF.

The chain links TRBV5-1 to TRBJ2-1, with 7 positions matching TRBD1. V dropped 4 bases and J dropped 7; count of bases not matched to a gene: 11. Germline loops: CDR1 SGHRS, CDR2 YFSETQ. This CDR3 comprises 15 residues. The DNA of the CDR3 is TGCGCCAGCAGCACAGGGGTGAGGCCGTTGAATGAGCAGTTCTTC. Translated: CASSTGVRPLNEQFF.